The T cell receptor beta chain under discussion was sequenced for a study of blood T cell repertoires in COVID-19. Study information: Acute-phase and convalescent COVID-19 samples originated in the United States, Italy and Spain.

Germline values: CDR1 MNHEY, CDR2 SVGEGT. Trimming cost V 0 bases and J 0 bases, with 11 bases left between them. The CDR3 spans 16 residues. Seattle participants joined during active infection and were tracked over time. Assay: immunoSEQ multiplex PCR; the TCRdb copy retains only in-frame clones and omits some. This sample has about 250,000 clones, with around 89% found just once. The TCR was taken from a woman in her sixties or seventies with COVID-19, enrolled during active disease. The sample comprised peripheral blood. The V call is TRBV6-2 or TRBV6-3, the J call TRBJ1-1; the D is unclear. The CDR3 sequence: CASSYSKEGVNTEAFF. The CDR3, as DNA: TGTGCCAGCAGTTACTCGAAGGAGGGTGTGAACACTGAAGCTTTCTTT.